A selection of T cell receptor beta chains follows, all from one sample in a study of blood T cell repertoires in COVID-19. Sequencing used immunoSEQ multiplex PCR; TCRdb keeps in-frame clones, though not all of them. The profile shows 150,000 to 200,000 clones, 80% of them singletons. The sequenced sample was peripheral blood. These receptors were taken from a man between 70 and 80 years old with active or convalescent COVID-19. Each CDR3 is given without its conserved first and last residue.

v_call cdr3_aa
TRBV3-1/TRBV3-2 ASSQDISPRGIYGYT
TRBV19 ASSRAGTDLSGANVLT
TRBV7-9 ASSSTSGGSYNEQF
TRBV18 ASSPTGQGANYGYT
TRBV6-5 ASSYLTGGDGYT
TRBV7-2 ASSFLEGELF
TRBV19 ASSVSGADNEQF
TRBV18 ASSPRQGSQETQY
TRBV7-2 ASSPSGTPSTDTQY
TRBV5-4 ATRVLEASYNEQF
TRBV5-8 ASSWGQEPNYGYT
TRBV15 ATSREGQGLGYT
TRBV7-9 ASRYLTGSGDEQF
TRBV5-5 ASSSFGGYEQY
TRBV6-5 ASSYAARGGEKLF
TRBV20-1 SASIRDRGFLAQH
TRBV3-1/TRBV3-2 ASSSQTNMNTEAF
TRBV28 ASSSSGSEGETQY
TRBV5-1 ASRRQGLNTEAF
TRBV5-6 ASSLGEEGSEKLF
TRBV5-1 ASSLGGQETQY
TRBV30 ACPRVPGQGNSYNEQF
TRBV19 ASRQFSSGNTIY
TRBV7-7 ASSLGLAEETQY
TRBV29-1 SVRGIYGYT
TRBV7-9 ASSPGAGALRLSNEKLF
TRBV30 AWSPVTGNTEAF
TRBV19 ASSIGGGRHEQY
TRBV9 ASGTVGDQPQH
TRBV5-6 ASTDWAGNTIY
TRBV5-1 ASSPGTLRTEAF
TRBV7-9 ASRPSGGGYT
TRBV7-9 ASSLAVLPTDTQY
TRBV19 ASSYRSTSEQF
TRBV27 ASSPGQGRNTIY
TRBV7-2 ASSSTGQGYGYT
TRBV28 ASSFIAGTENTEAF
TRBV30 AWSVQGGADTQY
TRBV11-2 ASSPSGTGVTTEAF
TRBV27 ASSLFGEDKGREETQY
TRBV20-1 SASVPYMNTEAF
TRBV10-3 AIRGQSTEAF
TRBV19 ASSVSGTANYGYT
TRBV5-1 ASSLAGADTQY